Listed here are 5 T cell receptor beta chains from one sample, sequenced in a study of T-cell reconstitution after alpha-beta-depleted transplantation in children. The TCRbeta library was prepared with unique molecular identifiers. One entry per CDR3 protein, called by TCRdb with MiXCR from the PCR reads. The top ten clones hold around 3.3% of a sample with about 540,000 distinct CDR3 sequences, 15% to 20% of them seen once. The sequencing used PBMCs from the stem cell graft donor, collected from the stem cell graft. These receptors came from a human donor who donated a stem cell graft to a child with acute lymphoblastic leukemia.

For the CDR3, the DNA is TGTGCCAGTCCGAAGACTAGCGGGAGTTTGGCAGATACGCAGTATTTT. Its translation: CASPKTSGSLADTQYF. The chain links TRBV6-1 to TRBJ2-3, with 12 positions matching TRBD2. CDR3 size: 16 residues. V was clipped by 9 bases and J by 4 bases; unmatched bases: 11. Germline CDR1 and CDR2: MNHNS and SASEGT.

This clonotype was counted many times. V usage is TRBV11-2 and J usage is TRBJ2-7; D unclear. The germline V and J ends were trimmed by 1 base and 5 bases, with 3 bases remaining between them. The CDR3 runs to 11 residues. Germline lookup yields CDR1 SGHAT and CDR2 FQNNGV. The chain's CDR3 is CASSLVHEQYF. Written as DNA, the CDR3 is TGTGCCAGCAGCTTAGTCCACGAGCAGTACTTC.

A few counts support this clonotype. This rearrangement joins TRBV12-3 or TRBV12-4 to TRBJ2-1, with 7 bases that match TRBD1. This CDR3 has 14 residues. J gave up 8 bases and V 4 bases, and 8 bases lay outside the gene matches. The CDR3 sequence is CASSSHRGRDEQFF. CDR3 DNA: TGTGCCAGCAGTTCCCACAGGGGTCGGGATGAGCAGTTCTTC.

This clonotype appeared a few times. The chain recombines TRBV7-7 with TRBJ2-3; D uncertain. Germline V CDR1 and CDR2: SSHAT, FNYEAQ (reference sequence). The V gene lost 5 bases and the J gene lost 5 bases, with 8 bases spanning the gap. The CDR3 sequence is 12 residues long. CDR3 DNA: TGTGCCAGCAGCCCCGTTGGAGATACGCAGTATTTT. Translation: CASSPVGDTQYF.

The genes are TRBV27 and TRBJ1-5, with D perhaps matching TRBD1 (6 bases). CDR1 is MNHEY, CDR2 SMNVEV, per germline (reference sequence). This CDR3 is 14 amino acids long. V lost 6 bases and J 2 bases, leaving 11 bases between the germline ends. CDR3 amino acids: CASRTAGGNQPQHF. CDR3 in DNA: TGTGCCAGCAGAACCGCAGGGGGCAATCAGCCCCAGCATTTT.